A selection of T cell receptor beta chains follows, all from one sample in a study of cytomegalovirus exposure and HLA in healthy donors. Repertoires were generated with immunoSEQ multiplex PCR, while TCRdb's copy carries only in-frame clones and drops some. Of about 110,000 clones listed, 69% were seen once; the top ten hold roughly 3%. Specimen: PBMCs. The receptors derive from a man aged 25 to 40 in good health and CMV-seronegative. The CDR3 runs from the conserved cysteine through the conserved F or W.

>TRBV7-8|15
CASSLAGTHSYEQYF
>TRBV2|14
CASSVGLGVETQYF
>TRBV23-1|14
CASSQYKFREKLFF
>TRBV4-3|19
CASSQESELAGGPGDEQFF
>TRBV6-1|12
CASQTAGYEQYF
>TRBV29-1|17
CSVELAGARSSYNEQFF
>TRBV5-6|15
CASSLTLGVNNEQFF
>TRBV9|15
CASGRGREGTYEQYF
>TRBV29-1|13
CSVSSGIGGELFF
>TRBV2|17
CASEGLAGVSSYNEQFF
>TRBV19|14
CASSAEVSYNEQFF
>TRBV2|15
CASSPGTGVLNGYTF
>TRBV11-3|12
CASSLWQFQAFF
>TRBV19|15
CASSIYVRRNQPQHF
>TRBV28|14
CASRRQGTNYGYTF
>TRBV7-2|16
CASSLAGTGVLQPQHF
>TRBV10-3|14
CAISEAGDNQPQHF
>TRBV9|15
CASSSPRDTGNTIYF
>TRBV7-3|13
CASSSPGARTIYF
>TRBV27|15
CASSLWPVPTYEQYF
>TRBV7-6|17
CASTGTGFISGANVLTF
>TRBV11-3|15
CASSTRDRVNTEAFF